A selection of T cell receptor beta chains follows, all from one sample in a study of blood T cell repertoires in COVID-19. Sequencing was performed with immunoSEQ multiplex PCR; in TCRdb, only in-frame clones are kept and a portion is missing. Of some 150,000 clones listed, 85% are singletons. Material for sequencing was peripheral blood. The receptors stem from a middle-aged woman with active or convalescent COVID-19. Both conserved end residues are part of each CDR3. The D gene is left open where the match is weak. Only part of the rows carry a size: once, few, many, or a class if the clone is expanded.

TRBD1,TRBV6-5,TRBJ2-5,-,TGTGCCAGCAGATCATCCGGGACAGTCCAAGAGACCCAGTACTTC,CASRSSGTVQETQYF
-,TRBV19,TRBJ1-2,once,TGTGCCAGTAGATTAGGGGACTATGGCTACACCTTC,CASRLGDYGYTF
-,TRBV5-1,TRBJ2-1,once,TGCGCCAGCAGCGTGGAAGGGAACACCGGGAACCCCTACAATGAGCAGTTCTTC,CASSVEGNTGNPYNEQFF
TRBD1,TRBV20-1,TRBJ1-1,-,TGCAGTGCTAGTTATGCAGGGGGCGGCACTGAAGCTTTCTTT,CSASYAGGGTEAFF
TRBD2,TRBV19,TRBJ2-2,-,TGTGCCAGTAGTAGCGTTGCGGGGGGCTCCGTGGACACCGGGGAGCTGTTTTTT,CASSSVAGGSVDTGELFF
-,TRBV28,TRBJ2-7,-,TGTGCCAGCAGGGCGGGGCCGGGGTACGAGCAGTACTTC,CASRAGPGYEQYF
-,TRBV19,TRBJ1-6,-,TGTGCCAGTCGCCCAAGGGGTGGATATGATAATTCACCCCTCCACTTT,CASRPRGGYDNSPLHF
TRBD1,TRBV27,TRBJ2-3,-,TGTGCCAGCGGGCAGGGGGTCCGTGGGGATACGCAGTATTTT,CASGQGVRGDTQYF
-,TRBV5-1,TRBJ1-4,-,TGCGCCAGCAGCTTGACAAGCGAAGCAACTAATGAAAAACTGTTTTTT,CASSLTSEATNEKLFF
-,TRBV11-2,TRBJ2-1,-,TGTGCCAGCAGCCCCCGGGGTGGCAGTCTACCTTCAAGAAATGAGCAGTTCTTC,CASSPRGGSLPSRNEQFF
-,TRBV28,TRBJ1-1,-,TGTGCTACACACCGGGTTCCCTCGAACACTGAAGCTTTCTTT,CATHRVPSNTEAFF
-,TRBV11-2,TRBJ2-7,-,TGTGCCAGCAGCCCCCCGGTGGGCCCTCTGTACGAGCAGTACTTC,CASSPPVGPLYEQYF
-,TRBV18,TRBJ1-3,-,TGTGCCAGCTCACCAGAACAGCTTATACAGGGAAACACCATATATTTT,CASSPEQLIQGNTIYF
-,TRBV7-2,TRBJ1-6,-,TGTGCCAGCAGCCGCACCGGGACTAAGGGAACCTATAATTCACCCCTCCACTTT,CASSRTGTKGTYNSPLHF
TRBD1,TRBV28,TRBJ2-7,-,TGTGCCAGCAGTTTATATGGAGGGACAGGAAAGGAGCAGTACTTC,CASSLYGGTGKEQYF
-,TRBV5-8,TRBJ1-1,once,TGTGCCAGCAGTACCTATCAGACTAACACTGAAGCTTTCTTT,CASSTYQTNTEAFF
-,TRBV5-6,TRBJ1-1,-,TGTGCCAGCAGCTTTTCGGCGGGGCCCGAAGCTTTCTTT,CASSFSAGPEAFF
-,TRBV25-1,TRBJ1-5,once,TGTGCCAGCGCGGGGGGGAGCAGCAATCAGCCCCAGCATTTT,CASAGGSSNQPQHF
-,TRBV25-1,TRBJ1-1,-,TGTGCCAGCGGTAACAGGGTGGCCACTGAAGCTTTCTTT,CASGNRVATEAFF
-,TRBV4-1,TRBJ1-2,-,TGCGCCAGCAGCCAAGTCTCGCAGGGGTCAGGCTACACCTTC,CASSQVSQGSGYTF
TRBD1,TRBV28,TRBJ1-2,-,TGTGCCAGCGTACAGGGGGCGGCCTCCGACTATGGCTACACTTTC,CASVQGAASDYGYTF
-,TRBV28,TRBJ2-1,-,TGTGCCAGCCGCACTGGACAGAGCTCCTACAATGAGCAGTTCTTC,CASRTGQSSYNEQFF
-,TRBV9,TRBJ2-1,-,TGTGCCAGCAGCGTGGCGGAAACCTCCTACAATGAGCAGTTCTTC,CASSVAETSYNEQFF
-,TRBV20-1,TRBJ1-4,-,TGCAGTGCTCGGACTGGTGAAAAACTGTTTTTT,CSARTGEKLFF
-,TRBV11-2,TRBJ2-6,-,TGTGCCAGCAGGGTGACAGTGCTGAGCTCTGGGGCCAACGTCCTGACTTTC,CASRVTVLSSGANVLTF
-,TRBV19,TRBJ1-5,-,TGTGCCAGTAGTATCTGGGGCCGAGATCAGCCCCAGCATTTT,CASSIWGRDQPQHF
-,TRBV13,TRBJ2-3,-,TGTGCCAGCAGCTTAGTTCGTGGCAGGGAGGCAGATACGCAGTATTTT,CASSLVRGREADTQYF
-,TRBV10-2,TRBJ1-4,-,TGCGCCAGCAGTGCGCCAGGGCGAACTAATGAAAAACTGTTTTTT,CASSAPGRTNEKLFF
-,TRBV19,TRBJ1-1,-,TGTGCCAGTAGTAGAGGGCAGCCGAACACTGAAGCTTTCTTT,CASSRGQPNTEAFF
TRBD1,TRBV15,TRBJ1-6,-,TGTGCCACCAGCAGCTATCCCCCCAGGGGGATTAAGGGTTCACCCCTCCACTTT,CATSSYPPRGIKGSPLHF
-,TRBV6-6,TRBJ2-1,-,TGTGCCAGCAGTTACAGGAGCTCCTACAATGAGCAGTTCTTC,CASSYRSSYNEQFF
TRBD1,TRBV19,TRBJ1-1,once,TGTGCCAGTACGGACAGGAAGTCGAACACTGAAGCTTTCTTT,CASTDRKSNTEAFF
-,TRBV7-9,TRBJ1-3,-,TGTGCCAGCAGCCCCTCGGTCCCATCTCTGGGAAACACCATATATTTT,CASSPSVPSLGNTIYF
-,TRBV12-3/TRBV12-4,TRBJ1-6,-,TGTGCCAGCAGTTTCCCCCCGGATTCACCCCTCCACTTT,CASSFPPDSPLHF
-,TRBV30,TRBJ2-2,-,TGTGCCTGGAGGTCTCGAGGGCGGACTAACACCGGGGAGCTGTTTTTT,CAWRSRGRTNTGELFF
-,TRBV15,TRBJ2-2,-,TGTGCCACCAGCAGAGATAGGATCGCACTAGCGAACACCGGGGAGCTGTTTTTT,CATSRDRIALANTGELFF
TRBD1,TRBV4-1,TRBJ1-5,-,TGCGCCAGCAGCCACCCGGGACAGTACGCTCAGCCCCAGCATTTT,CASSHPGQYAQPQHF
TRBD1,TRBV30,TRBJ1-4,-,TGTGCCTGGCGCCACCGGACAGGGTTAAGTGAAAAACTGTTTTTT,CAWRHRTGLSEKLFF
TRBD2,TRBV28,TRBJ2-5,once,TGTGCCAGCAGTTTATCCATAGCGGGAGGGCGAGAGACCCAGTACTTC,CASSLSIAGGRETQYF
-,TRBV30,TRBJ2-7,few,TGTGCCTGGAGTCTCTCCTACGAGCAGTACTTC,CAWSLSYEQYF
TRBD1,TRBV28,TRBJ2-7,-,TGTGCCAGCAGCCGAGGGACAGTCGGCTACGAGCAGTACTTC,CASSRGTVGYEQYF
-,TRBV7-2,TRBJ1-4,-,TGTGCCAGCAGCAAAGGTGGGGCAGGCTCCACGGAAAAACTGTTTTTT,CASSKGGAGSTEKLFF
-,TRBV1,TRBJ2-2,once,TGCACCAGCAGCCAGGCTTCTAGCTACACCGGGGAGCTGTTTTTT,CTSSQASSYTGELFF
TRBD1,TRBV28,TRBJ1-1,-,TGTGCCAGCAAAAACCGGGACAGGGGTGGCACTGAAGCTTTCTTT,CASKNRDRGGTEAFF
-,TRBV5-5,TRBJ1-5,-,TGTGCCAGCAGCCCGTGGGGGGGGCAGGGCAATCAGCCCCAGCATTTT,CASSPWGGQGNQPQHF
TRBD1,TRBV24-1,TRBJ1-4,-,TGTGCCACTAGTGATTCGGACAGGACTACAGGAGGTGAAAAACTGTTTTTT,CATSDSDRTTGGEKLFF
TRBD1,TRBV5-1,TRBJ1-2,-,TGCGCCAGCAGCTTGGGGCCGGGACAGGGAGGTGGCTACACCTTC,CASSLGPGQGGGYTF
TRBD1,TRBV13,TRBJ1-1,-,TGTGCCAGCAGCCCTAGGACAGGGAAGGACACTGAAGCTTTCTTT,CASSPRTGKDTEAFF
-,TRBV28,TRBJ1-4,-,TGTGCCAGCCTGGACAGTAATGAAAAACTGTTTTTT,CASLDSNEKLFF
TRBD1,TRBV4-3,TRBJ1-4,-,TGCGCCAGCAGCCCCGTTGGGACAGGGAGCGAAAAACTGTTTTTT,CASSPVGTGSEKLFF
TRBD1,TRBV4-2,TRBJ1-1,medium-sized,TGTGCCAGCAGCCAAGAAATACAGGGGGCAACTGAAGCTTTCTTT,CASSQEIQGATEAFF
-,TRBV2,TRBJ1-6,once,TGTGCCAGCAGGGAGACCAATTCACCCCTCCACTTT,CASRETNSPLHF
TRBD1,TRBV5-4,TRBJ2-1,once,TGTGCCAGCAGCTTTGGCCAGGGGGTTCCTTTCCCCTACAATGAGCAGTTCTTC,CASSFGQGVPFPYNEQFF
-,TRBV5-1,TRBJ2-7,-,TGCGCCAGCACCCGGACAGCCACCTACGAGCAGTACTTC,CASTRTATYEQYF
-,TRBV6-5,TRBJ1-3,-,TGTGCCAGCAGTTACTCGGGCAGGGCCGGAAACACCATATATTTT,CASSYSGRAGNTIYF